The rows below give T cell receptor beta chains drawn from one sample of a study of shared clonotypes between healthy human individuals. Generated by immunoSEQ multiplex PCR, the TCRdb table keeps only in-frame clones and is missing some. The data show 550,000 to 750,000 clones, with around 92% seen just once and about 24% held by the top ten. Sequencing was done on a sample of naive CD8+ T cells sorted from blood. Receptors originate from a man in his thirties or forties in good health. Each CDR3 is given with its conserved first and last residue. D genes are given only for firm matches. For some rows the clone size is stated as once, few or many, or as a class when expanded; others skip it.

J gene: TRBJ2-1; clone size: few; D gene: .; V gene: TRBV15; CDR3 protein: CATSREAQSSYNEQFF; CDR3 DNA: TGTGCCACCAGCAGAGAAGCCCAGAGCTCCTACAATGAGCAGTTCTTC
J gene: TRBJ2-7; clone size: .; D gene: .; V gene: TRBV7-2; CDR3 protein: CASSFEGLAYEQYF; CDR3 DNA: TGTGCCAGCAGCTTCGAGGGGCTTGCCTACGAGCAGTACTTC
J gene: TRBJ2-7; clone size: once; D gene: .; V gene: TRBV5-6; CDR3 protein: CASSLAVLRVRFSYEQYF; CDR3 DNA: TGTGCCAGCAGCTTGGCGGTTCTCAGGGTGCGATTCTCCTACGAGCAGTACTTC
J gene: TRBJ2-1; clone size: .; D gene: .; V gene: TRBV7-9; CDR3 protein: CASRGDSNEQFF; CDR3 DNA: TGTGCCAGCAGGGGCGACAGCAATGAGCAGTTCTTC
J gene: TRBJ1-1; clone size: once; D gene: TRBD1; V gene: TRBV7-9; CDR3 protein: CASSQGQGSNTEAFF; CDR3 DNA: TGTGCCAGCAGCCAGGGACAGGGGTCAAACACTGAAGCTTTCTTT
J gene: TRBJ2-4; clone size: .; D gene: .; V gene: TRBV5-4; CDR3 protein: CASSLAREPKDIQYF; CDR3 DNA: TGTGCCAGCAGCTTGGCGCGCGAGCCAAAGGACATTCAGTACTTC
J gene: TRBJ2-3; clone size: once; D gene: .; V gene: TRBV7-2; CDR3 protein: CASSQVLLRTDTQYF; CDR3 DNA: TGTGCCAGCAGCCAGGTCCTCCTCCGGACAGATACGCAGTATTTT
J gene: TRBJ2-4; clone size: .; D gene: .; V gene: TRBV18; CDR3 protein: CASSPSGTLAKNIQYF; CDR3 DNA: TGTGCCAGCTCACCATCAGGAACTCTAGCCAAAAACATTCAGTACTTC
J gene: TRBJ2-1; clone size: .; D gene: TRBD2; V gene: TRBV4-1; CDR3 protein: CASSQEGTSVSSYNEQFF; CDR3 DNA: TGCGCCAGCAGCCAAGAGGGGACTAGCGTCAGCTCCTACAATGAGCAGTTCTTC
J gene: TRBJ2-2; clone size: .; D gene: .; V gene: TRBV10-2; CDR3 protein: CASSGPRKGPNTGELFF; CDR3 DNA: TGCGCCAGCAGTGGGCCCCGGAAGGGGCCGAACACCGGGGAGCTGTTTTTT
J gene: TRBJ2-7; clone size: .; D gene: .; V gene: TRBV15; CDR3 protein: CATSRATSLAESSYEQYF; CDR3 DNA: TGTGCCACCAGCAGAGCAACCTCCTTAGCCGAGAGCTCCTACGAGCAGTACTTC
J gene: TRBJ1-5; clone size: .; D gene: .; V gene: TRBV4-1; CDR3 protein: CASSSEMVQPQHF; CDR3 DNA: TGCGCCAGCAGCTCAGAGATGGTTCAGCCCCAGCATTTT
J gene: TRBJ2-7; clone size: .; D gene: .; V gene: TRBV18; CDR3 protein: CASSPPQGIGSYEQYF; CDR3 DNA: TGTGCCAGCTCACCACCCCAGGGAATAGGCTCCTACGAGCAGTACTTC
J gene: TRBJ2-5; clone size: .; D gene: .; V gene: TRBV29-1; CDR3 protein: CSVELLAWETQYF; CDR3 DNA: TGCAGCGTTGAACTCTTAGCATGGGAGACCCAGTACTTC
J gene: TRBJ2-1; clone size: .; D gene: .; V gene: TRBV28; CDR3 protein: CASSSRQLSYNEQFF; CDR3 DNA: TGTGCCAGCAGTTCCCGACAGCTTTCCTACAATGAGCAGTTCTTC
J gene: TRBJ1-5; clone size: few; D gene: TRBD1; V gene: TRBV5-8; CDR3 protein: CASSPGQGGNQPQHF; CDR3 DNA: TGTGCCAGCAGCCCGGGACAGGGTGGCAATCAGCCCCAGCATTTT
J gene: TRBJ2-1; clone size: .; D gene: TRBD2; V gene: TRBV29-1; CDR3 protein: CSAPGLGSDEQFF; CDR3 DNA: TGCAGCGCGCCGGGACTAGGGAGCGATGAGCAGTTCTTC
J gene: TRBJ2-1; clone size: .; D gene: TRBD1; V gene: TRBV6-5; CDR3 protein: CASSSDRPSSYNEQFF; CDR3 DNA: TGTGCCAGCAGTTCGGACAGGCCGAGCTCCTACAATGAGCAGTTCTTC
J gene: TRBJ2-4; clone size: .; D gene: TRBD1; V gene: TRBV6-6; CDR3 protein: CASSTPDREAKNIQYF; CDR3 DNA: TGTGCCAGCAGTACGCCCGACAGGGAAGCCAAAAACATTCAGTACTTC
J gene: TRBJ2-7; clone size: once; D gene: .; V gene: TRBV11-2; CDR3 protein: CASGLPYEQYF; CDR3 DNA: TGTGCCAGCGGCTTACCATACGAGCAGTACTTC
J gene: TRBJ2-7; clone size: .; D gene: TRBD1; V gene: TRBV6-1; CDR3 protein: CASADRGTYEQYF; CDR3 DNA: TGTGCCAGCGCGGACAGGGGAACCTACGAGCAGTACTTC
J gene: TRBJ2-6; clone size: once; D gene: .; V gene: TRBV18; CDR3 protein: CASSPLYQGTGANVLTF; CDR3 DNA: TGTGCCAGCTCACCACTTTATCAGGGCACTGGGGCCAACGTCCTGACTTTC
J gene: TRBJ2-1; clone size: .; D gene: TRBD2; V gene: TRBV28; CDR3 protein: CASSFRGRAPNEQFF; CDR3 DNA: TGTGCCAGCAGTTTTCGCGGGAGGGCCCCCAATGAGCAGTTCTTC
J gene: TRBJ2-2; clone size: .; D gene: .; V gene: TRBV30; CDR3 protein: CAWSYTGELFF; CDR3 DNA: TGTGCCTGGAGTTACACCGGGGAGCTGTTTTTT
J gene: TRBJ2-3; clone size: .; D gene: .; V gene: TRBV7-9; CDR3 protein: CASSLVGNGDTQYF; CDR3 DNA: TGTGCCAGCAGCTTAGTAGGGAACGGAGATACGCAGTATTTT
J gene: TRBJ2-1; clone size: .; D gene: .; V gene: TRBV11-2; CDR3 protein: CATDETTGTNEQFF; CDR3 DNA: TGTGCCACCGACGAGACGACAGGGACTAATGAGCAGTTCTTC
J gene: TRBJ2-7; clone size: .; D gene: .; V gene: TRBV29-1; CDR3 protein: CSVLRASSYEQYF; CDR3 DNA: TGCAGCGTTCTCAGGGCCTCCTCCTACGAGCAGTACTTC
J gene: TRBJ2-3; clone size: .; D gene: TRBD2; V gene: TRBV19; CDR3 protein: CASRLAGSDTQYF; CDR3 DNA: TGTGCCAGTAGACTAGCGGGATCAGATACGCAGTATTTT
J gene: TRBJ2-7; clone size: .; D gene: TRBD1; V gene: TRBV2; CDR3 protein: CASRRGQLSSYEQYF; CDR3 DNA: TGTGCCAGCAGGAGGGGACAGTTGAGCTCCTACGAGCAGTACTTC
J gene: TRBJ1-1; clone size: .; D gene: .; V gene: TRBV19; CDR3 protein: CASSLQEGYTEAFF; CDR3 DNA: TGTGCCAGTAGTCTTCAAGAAGGGTACACTGAAGCTTTCTTT
J gene: TRBJ2-1; clone size: .; D gene: TRBD2; V gene: TRBV6-5; CDR3 protein: CASSYFFGGRQYEQFF; CDR3 DNA: TGTGCCAGCAGTTACTTTTTCGGCGGGAGGCAATATGAGCAGTTCTTC
J gene: TRBJ2-1; clone size: .; D gene: .; V gene: TRBV14; CDR3 protein: CASSQNIYNEQFF; CDR3 DNA: TGTGCCAGCAGCCAAAATATCTACAATGAGCAGTTCTTC
J gene: TRBJ2-7; clone size: once; D gene: .; V gene: TRBV6-1; CDR3 protein: CASSEDLQRYEQYF; CDR3 DNA: TGTGCCAGCAGTGAAGACCTCCAGCGCTACGAGCAGTACTTC
J gene: TRBJ1-1; clone size: once; D gene: .; V gene: TRBV6-1; CDR3 protein: CASIRPVGGHAEAFF; CDR3 DNA: TGTGCCAGCATTCGACCCGTTGGGGGTCACGCTGAAGCTTTCTTT
J gene: TRBJ2-1; clone size: .; D gene: .; V gene: TRBV5-6; CDR3 protein: CASSLRHDSYNEQFF; CDR3 DNA: TGTGCCAGCAGCTTACGACACGACTCCTACAATGAGCAGTTCTTC
J gene: TRBJ2-7; clone size: .; D gene: .; V gene: TRBV15; CDR3 protein: CATSPLRESKQYF; CDR3 DNA: TGTGCCACCAGCCCACTCCGCGAGAGTAAGCAGTACTTC
J gene: TRBJ2-7; clone size: .; D gene: .; V gene: TRBV7-6; CDR3 protein: CASSLEGAAYEQYF; CDR3 DNA: TGTGCCAGCAGCTTGGAAGGGGCGGCCTACGAGCAGTACTTC
J gene: TRBJ1-5; clone size: .; D gene: .; V gene: TRBV9; CDR3 protein: CASSVEYGDQPQHF; CDR3 DNA: TGTGCCAGCAGCGTAGAATACGGGGATCAGCCCCAGCATTTT
J gene: TRBJ2-7; clone size: .; D gene: TRBD1; V gene: TRBV14; CDR3 protein: CASSQEWGQNYEQYF; CDR3 DNA: TGTGCCAGCAGCCAAGAATGGGGACAGAATTACGAGCAGTACTTC
J gene: TRBJ2-1; clone size: .; D gene: .; V gene: TRBV18; CDR3 protein: CASSPSFADNNRDDRYAYNEQFF; CDR3 DNA: TGTGCCAGCTCACCAAGCTTCGCGGATAACAACCGAGATGACAGGTATGCCTACAATGAGCAGTTCTTC
J gene: TRBJ2-7; clone size: .; D gene: TRBD2; V gene: TRBV18; CDR3 protein: CASSPPKREPSYEQYF; CDR3 DNA: TGTGCCAGCTCACCACCTAAGCGGGAGCCTTCCTACGAGCAGTACTTC
J gene: TRBJ2-7; clone size: .; D gene: .; V gene: TRBV2; CDR3 protein: CARRADLSYEQYF; CDR3 DNA: TGTGCCAGAAGGGCAGATCTCTCCTACGAGCAGTACTTC
J gene: TRBJ2-1; clone size: .; D gene: TRBD1; V gene: TRBV5-8; CDR3 protein: CASRRTGMSSYNEQFF; CDR3 DNA: TGTGCCAGCAGACGGACAGGCATGAGCTCCTACAATGAGCAGTTCTTC
J gene: TRBJ1-4; clone size: .; D gene: TRBD1; V gene: TRBV19; CDR3 protein: CASSMDRQGEKLFF; CDR3 DNA: TGTGCCAGTAGTATGGATCGACAGGGTGAAAAACTGTTTTTT
J gene: TRBJ2-3; clone size: .; D gene: .; V gene: TRBV2; CDR3 protein: CASSEFGLAVDQDTQYF; CDR3 DNA: TGTGCCAGCAGTGAATTCGGGCTAGCAGTCGATCAGGATACGCAGTATTTT
J gene: TRBJ2-1; clone size: few; D gene: .; V gene: TRBV9; CDR3 protein: CASSVEDVGNEQFF; CDR3 DNA: TGTGCCAGCAGCGTAGAGGACGTAGGCAATGAGCAGTTCTTC
J gene: TRBJ2-7; clone size: .; D gene: .; V gene: TRBV7-9; CDR3 protein: CASSPAGSYEQYF; CDR3 DNA: TGTGCCAGCAGCCCGGCGGGGTCCTACGAGCAGTACTTC
J gene: TRBJ2-3; clone size: .; D gene: .; V gene: TRBV9; CDR3 protein: CASTSGTDTDTQYF; CDR3 DNA: TGTGCCAGTACCTCGGGGACCGACACAGATACGCAGTATTTT
J gene: TRBJ2-7; clone size: .; D gene: .; V gene: TRBV28; CDR3 protein: CASNQRPSVGYEQYF; CDR3 DNA: TGTGCCAGCAACCAGCGGCCCTCGGTGGGCTACGAGCAGTACTTC
J gene: TRBJ2-7; clone size: .; D gene: .; V gene: TRBV29-1; CDR3 protein: CSVGAGEVYEQYF; CDR3 DNA: TGCAGCGTTGGGGCCGGTGAAGTCTACGAGCAGTACTTC
J gene: TRBJ2-5; clone size: few; D gene: TRBD2; V gene: TRBV4-1; CDR3 protein: CASSQLPSGNQETQYF; CDR3 DNA: TGCGCCAGCAGCCAACTTCCTAGCGGGAACCAAGAGACCCAGTACTTC
J gene: TRBJ2-5; clone size: .; D gene: .; V gene: TRBV6-5; CDR3 protein: CASSYGAGEETQYF; CDR3 DNA: TGTGCCAGCAGTTACGGGGCAGGGGAAGAGACCCAGTACTTC
J gene: TRBJ2-5; clone size: .; D gene: .; V gene: TRBV19; CDR3 protein: CASRGEQETQYF; CDR3 DNA: TGTGCCAGTAGAGGGGAGCAAGAGACCCAGTACTTC
J gene: TRBJ1-2; clone size: .; D gene: .; V gene: TRBV5-1; CDR3 protein: CASSGDANYGYTF; CDR3 DNA: TGCGCCAGCAGCGGGGATGCTAACTATGGCTACACCTTC
J gene: TRBJ2-5; clone size: .; D gene: .; V gene: TRBV10-2; CDR3 protein: CAVKGFSGQETQYF; CDR3 DNA: TGCGCCGTCAAGGGCTTTAGCGGCCAAGAGACCCAGTACTTC